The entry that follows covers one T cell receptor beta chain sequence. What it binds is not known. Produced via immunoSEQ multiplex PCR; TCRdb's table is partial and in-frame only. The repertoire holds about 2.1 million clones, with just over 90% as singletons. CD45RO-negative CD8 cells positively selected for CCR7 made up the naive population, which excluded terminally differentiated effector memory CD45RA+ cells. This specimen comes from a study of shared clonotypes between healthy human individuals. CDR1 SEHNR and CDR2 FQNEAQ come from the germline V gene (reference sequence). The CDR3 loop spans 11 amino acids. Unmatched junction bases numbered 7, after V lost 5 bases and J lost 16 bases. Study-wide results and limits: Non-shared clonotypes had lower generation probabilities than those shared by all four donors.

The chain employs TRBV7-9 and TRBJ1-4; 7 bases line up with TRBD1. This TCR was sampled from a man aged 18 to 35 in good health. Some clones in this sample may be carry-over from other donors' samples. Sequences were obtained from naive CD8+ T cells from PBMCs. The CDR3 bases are TGTGCCAGCAGCAAACAGGGGACATGGTTTTTT. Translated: CASSKQGTWFF.